The 29 T cell receptor beta chains below come from one sample, sequenced in a study of CD8+ T cells in alopecia areata. RNA extraction was followed by reverse transcription into cDNA, which acted as the sequencing template. Clones were read by immunoSEQ multiplex PCR, and TCRdb kept only the in-frame ones, dropping some. Among some 200,000 clones listed, 50% to 70% were seen once. Treatment defined: oral pan-JAK inhibitor, 5-10 mg twice daily. Sequences were derived from CD4+ T cells sorted from blood, sampled at week 4, from a patient treated with tofacitinib. All receptors derive from a human donor with alopecia areata.

This clone occurred a few times. The chain recombines TRBV14 with TRBJ1-1, with D uncertain. The CDR3 has 14 residues. V gave up 1 base and J gave up 2 bases, with 8 bases separating them. The germline V gene encodes CDR1 SGHDN and CDR2 FVKESK. This chain's CDR3 is CASSQAGSNTEAFF. CDR3 in DNA: TGTGCCAGCAGCCAAGCTGGGTCCAACACTGAAGCTTTCTTT.

The chain joins TRBV29-1 to TRBJ1-3; possible D gene TRBD1, 5 bases. The CDR3 extends over 14 amino acids. Germline V gene sequence: CDR1 SQVTM, CDR2 ANQGSEA. The V gene lost 4 bases and the J gene lost 3 bases, with 13 bases spanning the gap. The CDR3 reads CSVASDTLGNTIYF. For the CDR3, the DNA is TGCAGCGTTGCTTCGGACACGCTTGGAAACACCATATATTTT.

The chain links TRBV5-4 to TRBJ2-2; D not resolved. V lost 9 bases, J lost 3 bases, and 15 bases lay in between. Germline values: CDR1 SGHNT, CDR2 YYREEE (reference sequence). This CDR3 is 14 amino acids long. The CDR3 bases are TGTGCCACCGTCCCCGAGCCCTACACCGGGGAGCTGTTTTTT. Amino acid sequence: CATVPEPYTGELFF.

The genes are TRBV6-1 and TRBJ1-1, with no clear D. The V and J ends lost 8 bases and 1 base respectively, with 2 bases between them. Germline V gene sequence: CDR1 MNHNS, CDR2 SASEGT. There are 10 residues in the CDR3. This chain's CDR3 is CASGNTEAFF. In DNA form, the CDR3 reads TGTGCCAGCGGGAACACTGAAGCTTTCTTT.

The genes are TRBV4-3 and TRBJ1-1, with 9 nucleotides matching TRBD1. The CDR3 totals 14 residues. V shed 5 bases, J shed 2 bases, and the junction held 3 bases outside the gene matches. From germline, CDR1 is LGHNA and CDR2 YSLEER. CDR3 region: CASSEGQGNTEAFF. The DNA of the CDR3 is TGCGCCAGCAGCGAGGGACAGGGTAACACTGAAGCTTTCTTT.

The J gene is TRBJ1-4, the V gene TRBV2, with a weak D call TRBD1 (5 bases). This CDR3 region has 13 residues. Trimming took off 4 bases at V and 14 bases at J, with 17 bases between the two ends. Per germline, CDR1 SNHLY and CDR2 FYNNEI. For the CDR3, the DNA is TGTGCCAGCAGTGGTGACCGTCAGGGTAGGCTGTTTTTT. Protein sequence: CASSGDRQGRLFF.

The rearrangement uses TRBV30 and TRBJ1-5, with D maybe TRBD1 (6 bases). Germline loops: CDR1 GTSNPN, CDR2 SVGIG (reference sequence). This CDR3 spans 13 amino acids. Trimming removed 5 bases at V and 0 bases at J, with 8 bases between. CDR3 DNA: TGTGCCTGGGAGACAGGTAGCAATCAGCCCCAGCATTTT. Its translation: CAWETGSNQPQHF.

The chain recombines TRBV19 with TRBJ2-4, with D maybe TRBD2 (6 bases). Germline CDR1 is LNHDA and CDR2 is SQIVND (reference sequence). V gave up 0 bases and J gave up 0 bases, with 18 bases separating them. The CDR3 consists of 19 residues. CDR3 nucleotide sequence: TGTGCCAGTAGTATAGATTCAGGGACTTCACTACTAGCCAAAAACATTCAGTACTTC. Its translation: CASSIDSGTSLLAKNIQYF.

The rearrangement links TRBV30 to TRBJ2-1, with a tentative D call TRBD1 (5 bases). Trimming cost V 5 bases and J 8 bases, with 13 bases left between them. Germline assignment: CDR1 GTSNPN and CDR2 SVGIG (reference sequence). CDR3 length: 12 residues. The DNA of the CDR3 is TGTGCCTGGGGCCTTGGCAGGGATGAGCAGTTCTTC. Amino acid sequence: CAWGLGRDEQFF.

The chain couples TRBV5-1 to TRBJ1-2; 8 nucleotides align to TRBD1. CDR1 and CDR2 from the germline V gene are SGHRS and YFSETQ. Unmatched junction bases numbered 9, after V lost 2 bases and J lost 6 bases. This CDR3 has 15 amino acids. The CDR3 DNA follows: TGCGCCAGCAGCTTATCGGGACAGGAGAGTGATGGCTACACCTTC. Translating it yields CASSLSGQESDGYTF.

This rearrangement joins TRBV2 to TRBJ2-3; D is unresolved. This CDR3 is 12 amino acids long. Per the germline V gene, CDR1 is SNHLY and CDR2 is FYNNEI. The germline V and J ends were trimmed by 3 bases and 4 bases, with 5 bases remaining between them. CDR3 residues: CASSESADTQYF. The CDR3 DNA sequence: TGTGCCAGCAGTGAGTCAGCAGATACGCAGTATTTT.

This clone turned up a few times. The chain recombines TRBV29-1 with TRBJ2-1; D ambiguous. The CDR3 runs to 10 residues. The V end lost 7 bases, the J end lost 1 base, and 2 bases lay between the germline ends. Germline loops: CDR1 SQVTM, CDR2 ANQGSEA. The CDR3 here is CSASYNEQFF. For the CDR3, the DNA is TGCAGCGCATCCTACAATGAGCAGTTCTTC.

This clone appeared a few times. The chain uses TRBV29-1 and TRBJ2-3, with no clear D. The CDR3 runs 12 residues. Germline loops: CDR1 SQVTM, CDR2 ANQGSEA. Trimming pared 3 bases from V and 5 bases from J, leaving 9 bases between. CDR3 sequence reads: CSVDGSRDTQYF. CDR3 nucleotides: TGCAGCGTTGATGGGTCTAGAGATACGCAGTATTTT.

The rearrangement links TRBV7-9 to TRBJ1-2; D unresolved. The CDR3 is 12 residues long. With 4 bases removed from V and 7 bases from J, the gap between germline ends came to 10 bases. Per the germline V gene, CDR1 is SEHNR and CDR2 is FQNEAQ (reference sequence). CDR3 sequence reads: CASSSQLTGYTF. CDR3 sequence (DNA): TGTGCCAGCAGCTCCCAGTTGACTGGCTACACCTTC.

The chain couples TRBV7-3 to TRBJ2-1; 7 bases line up with TRBD2. Germline V CDR1 and CDR2: SGHTA, FQGTGA. The CDR3 length is 15 residues. Trimming took 2 bases from V and 1 from J; bases not matched to a gene: 2. CDR3 sequence: CASSLVGGSYNEQFF. CDR3 nucleotide sequence: TGTGCCAGCAGCTTAGTCGGGGGGTCCTACAATGAGCAGTTCTTC.

This clone was seen a few times. The chain is built from TRBV9 and TRBJ1-4, with TRBD1 identical over 8 bases. The CDR3 covers 15 residues. With 4 bases clipped from V and 8 bases from J, the junction kept 10 bases outside the gene matches. Germline V gene data show CDR1 as SGDLS and CDR2 as YYNGEE. Here the CDR3 reads CASSKSQGAREKLFF. CDR3 bases: TGTGCCAGCAGCAAGTCCCAGGGGGCGAGGGAAAAACTGTTTTTT.

CDR3 sequence: CASIHRRQGNYANTGELFF. The CDR3 nucleotides read TGTGCCAGCATCCATCGGAGACAGGGGAACTACGCGAACACCGGGGAGCTGTTTTTT. The rearrangement joins TRBV28 to TRBJ2-2; 8 bases match TRBD1. Germline V gene data show CDR1 as MDHEN and CDR2 as SYDVKM. This CDR3 is built from 19 residues. The junction had 16 bases not matched to a gene; V was cut back by 7 bases and J by 0 bases.

The chain combines TRBV6-5 with TRBJ2-3; possibly TRBD2 for D (5 bases). V shed 6 bases and J shed 2 bases, with 6 bases lying between them. The CDR3 length is 12 residues. CDR1 and CDR2 (germline): MNHEY, SVGAGI. The CDR3: CASSGNTDTQYF. The CDR3 bases are TGTGCCAGCAGCGGGAACACAGATACGCAGTATTTT.

This chain connects TRBV15 to TRBJ2-1; TRBD2 agrees at 14 bases. Germline V CDR1 and CDR2: LNHNV, YYDKDF (reference sequence). V gave up 5 bases and J gave up 6 bases; unmatched junction bases: 6. The CDR3 loop spans 16 amino acids. CDR3 amino acids: CATSRGLAGDLNEQFF. The DNA for the CDR3 is TGTGCCACCAGCCGGGGACTAGCGGGGGACCTCAATGAGCAGTTCTTC.

This chain links TRBV2 with TRBJ2-4; possible D gene TRBD1, 6 bases. Germline values: CDR1 SNHLY, CDR2 FYNNEI. The CDR3 has 11 amino acids. The V end was cut by 8 bases, the J end by 11 bases, with 13 bases between. CDR3 sequence: CASRDIFFQYF. The CDR3 region has the DNA TGTGCCAGCCGGGACATTTTTTTTCAGTACTTC.

The J gene is TRBJ1-2, the V gene TRBV29-1; tentatively, D is TRBD1 (5 bases). V dropped 2 bases and J dropped 4 bases, with 11 bases sitting between them. CDR1 is SQVTM and CDR2 is ANQGSEA in the germline V gene. This CDR3 has 13 residues. The CDR3 reads CSVERRGVYGYTF. The DNA for the CDR3 is TGCAGCGTTGAAAGGCGGGGGGTCTATGGCTACACCTTC.

The rearrangement links TRBV30 to TRBJ2-1; no firm D call. V lost 2 bases and J 0 bases, leaving 11 bases between the germline ends. This CDR3 has 15 amino acids. Germline-derived CDR1 and CDR2 are GTSNPN and SVGIG (reference sequence). This CDR3 reads CAWSLVLSSYNEQFF. The CDR3 region has the DNA TGTGCCTGGAGTCTCGTCCTGAGCTCCTACAATGAGCAGTTCTTC. The full variable domain, with the rest looked up from reference TRBV30 and TRBJ2-1, is SQTIHQWPATLVQPVGSPLSLECTVEGTSNPNLYWYRQAAGRGLQLLFYSVGIGQISSEVPQNLSASRPQDRQFILSSKKLLLSDSGFYLCAWSLVLSSYNEQFFGPGTRLTVL.

This clone was picked up a small number of times. This chain links TRBV2 with TRBJ1-1; TRBD1 matches 8 bases. The V gene end was trimmed by 8 bases and the J gene end by 4 bases; junction bases not matched to a gene: 15. Germline lookup yields CDR1 SNHLY and CDR2 FYNNEI. The CDR3 is 16 amino acids. The DNA of the CDR3 is TGTGCCAGCCGCCCAAGGTCCGGACAGGGTGTCACTGAAGCTTTCTTT. As protein: CASRPRSGQGVTEAFF.

Only one count was recorded for this clone. This chain uses TRBV4-3 with TRBJ2-5; D is uncertain. The V gene's germline CDR1 is LGHNA and CDR2 YSLEER. V lost 1 base, J lost 5 bases, and 8 bases lay in between. This CDR3 region has 13 residues. In DNA form, the CDR3 reads TGCGCCAGCAGCCAAGGAACCGTCGAGACCCAGTACTTC. This sequence encodes CASSQGTVETQYF.

About this clone: Distinct nucleotide sequences in the sample also encode this CDR3. The chain joins TRBV5-1 to TRBJ2-3; D gene uncertain. CDR3 length equals 14 residues. The V gene lost 0 bases and the J gene lost 2 bases, with 7 bases spanning the gap. Germline loops: CDR1 SGHRS, CDR2 YFSETQ. The CDR3 DNA reads as TGCGCCAGCAGCTTGGAAGGGTCCACAGATACGCAGTATTTT. It translates to CASSLEGSTDTQYF.

Remarks on this clone: Other nucleotide sequences in the sample specify the same CDR3. This chain joins TRBV30 and TRBJ1-5; D gene unclear. This CDR3 comprises 13 residues. The V end lost 2 bases, the J end lost 1 base, and 6 bases lay between the germline ends. The germline V gene has CDR1 GTSNPN and CDR2 SVGIG (reference sequence). The CDR3 here is CAWSPRSNQPQHF. The CDR3 nucleotides read TGTGCCTGGAGTCCCAGGAGCAATCAGCCCCAGCATTTT.

V gene TRBV5-1 combines with J gene TRBJ1-4; D unclear. The length of the CDR3 is 15 residues. Germline V gene sequence: CDR1 SGHRS, CDR2 YFSETQ. V was pared by 0 bases and J by 0 bases, with 6 bases between. In nucleotides, the CDR3 is TGCGCCAGCAGCTTGGGGGATGCAACTAATGAAAAACTGTTTTTT. This codes for CASSLGDATNEKLFF.

Here the CDR3 reads CSGRGPVTGELFF. The CDR3 DNA reads as TGCAGCGGCCGGGGCCCGGTGACCGGGGAGCTGTTTTTT. This rearrangement joins TRBV29-1 to TRBJ2-2; possibly TRBD1 or TRBD2 for D (5 bases each). The CDR3 length is 13 residues. Germline V gene sequence: CDR1 SQVTM, CDR2 ANQGSEA. V lost 7 bases to trimming and J lost 5 bases, with 14 bases between them.

The gene calls are TRBV29-1 and TRBJ2-2, with no clear D. Trimming pared 3 bases from V and 6 bases from J, leaving 5 bases between. The CDR3 is 11 residues long. From germline, CDR1 is SQVTM and CDR2 ANQGSEA. The chain's CDR3 is CSVEEPGELFF. CDR3 DNA: TGCAGCGTTGAGGAGCCCGGGGAGCTGTTTTTT.